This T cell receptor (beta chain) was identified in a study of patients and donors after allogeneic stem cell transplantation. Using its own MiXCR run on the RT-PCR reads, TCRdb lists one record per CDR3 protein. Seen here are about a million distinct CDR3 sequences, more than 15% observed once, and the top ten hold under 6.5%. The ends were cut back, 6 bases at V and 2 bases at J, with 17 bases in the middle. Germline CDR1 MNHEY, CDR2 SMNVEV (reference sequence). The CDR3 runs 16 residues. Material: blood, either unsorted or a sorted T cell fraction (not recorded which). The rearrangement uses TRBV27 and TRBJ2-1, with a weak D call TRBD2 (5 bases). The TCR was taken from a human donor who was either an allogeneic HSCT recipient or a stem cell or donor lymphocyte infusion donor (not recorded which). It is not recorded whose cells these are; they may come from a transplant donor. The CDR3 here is CASRRSRASPYNEQFF. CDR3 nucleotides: TGTGCCAGCAGGCGCTCGCGGGCTAGCCCCTACAATGAGCAGTTCTTC.